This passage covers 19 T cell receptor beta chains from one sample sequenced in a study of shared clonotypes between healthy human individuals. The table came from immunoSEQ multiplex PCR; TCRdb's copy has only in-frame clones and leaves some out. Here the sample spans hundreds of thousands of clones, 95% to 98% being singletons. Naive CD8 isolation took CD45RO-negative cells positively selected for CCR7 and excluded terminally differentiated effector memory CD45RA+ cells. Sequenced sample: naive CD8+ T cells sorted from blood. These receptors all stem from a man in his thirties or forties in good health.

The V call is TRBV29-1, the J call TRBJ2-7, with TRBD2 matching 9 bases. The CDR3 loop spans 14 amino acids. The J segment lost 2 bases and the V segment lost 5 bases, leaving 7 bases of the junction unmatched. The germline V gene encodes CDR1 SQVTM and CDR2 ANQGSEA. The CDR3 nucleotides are TGCAGCGTTTCGTGGACTAGCGATGCCTACGAGCAGTACTTC. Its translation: CSVSWTSDAYEQYF.

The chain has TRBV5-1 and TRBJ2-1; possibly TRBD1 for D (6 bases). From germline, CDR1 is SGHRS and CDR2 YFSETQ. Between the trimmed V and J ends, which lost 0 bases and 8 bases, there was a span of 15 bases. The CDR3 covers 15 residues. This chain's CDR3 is CASSLVAGDQDEQFF. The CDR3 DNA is TGCGCCAGCAGCTTGGTAGCAGGGGACCAAGATGAGCAGTTCTTC.

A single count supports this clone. CDR3: CASSLKRAVGTDTQYF. In DNA form, the CDR3 reads TGTGCCAGCAGCTTAAAAAGGGCGGTGGGCACAGATACGCAGTATTTT. This chain connects TRBV7-6 to TRBJ2-3; D call uncertain. Germline CDR1 reads SGHVS; CDR2 reads FNYEAQ. The CDR3 contains 16 residues. Trimming took 2 bases from V and 1 from J, leaving 13 bases between them.

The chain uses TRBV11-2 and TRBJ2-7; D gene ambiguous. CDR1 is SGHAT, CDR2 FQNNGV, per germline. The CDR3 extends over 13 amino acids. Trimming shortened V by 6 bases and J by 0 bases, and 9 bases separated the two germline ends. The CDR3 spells CASSHTPSYEQYF. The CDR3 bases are TGTGCCAGCAGTCATACCCCCTCCTACGAGCAGTACTTC. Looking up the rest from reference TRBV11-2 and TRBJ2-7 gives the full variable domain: EAGVAQSPRYKIIEKRQSVAFWCNPISGHATLYWYQQILGQGPKLLIQFQNNGVVDDSQLPKDRFSAERLKGVDSTLKIQPAKLEDSAVYLCASSHTPSYEQYFGPGTRLTVT.

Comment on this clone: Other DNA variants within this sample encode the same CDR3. CDR3 protein: CASSYGGPNYGYTF. The DNA of the CDR3 is TGTGCCAGCAGTTACGGGGGGCCTAACTATGGCTACACCTTC. The chain employs TRBV6-5 and TRBJ1-2; tentative D call: TRBD1 (6 bases). Trimming took 2 bases from V and 0 from J, leaving 7 bases between them. Germline CDR1 reads MNHEY; CDR2 reads SVGAGI. The CDR3 spans 14 residues.

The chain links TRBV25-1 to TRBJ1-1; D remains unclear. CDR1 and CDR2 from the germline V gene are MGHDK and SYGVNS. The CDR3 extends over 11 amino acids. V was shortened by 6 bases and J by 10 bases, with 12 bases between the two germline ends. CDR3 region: CASSPATAAFF. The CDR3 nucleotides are TGTGCCAGCAGCCCGGCCACGGCAGCTTTCTTT.

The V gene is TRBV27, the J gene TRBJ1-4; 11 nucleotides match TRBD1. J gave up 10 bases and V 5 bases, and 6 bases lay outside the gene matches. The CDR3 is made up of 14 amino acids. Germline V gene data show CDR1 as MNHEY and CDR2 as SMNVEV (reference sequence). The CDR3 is CASSPGQGAPKLFF. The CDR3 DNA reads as TGTGCCAGCAGTCCCGGACAGGGGGCTCCAAAACTGTTTTTT.

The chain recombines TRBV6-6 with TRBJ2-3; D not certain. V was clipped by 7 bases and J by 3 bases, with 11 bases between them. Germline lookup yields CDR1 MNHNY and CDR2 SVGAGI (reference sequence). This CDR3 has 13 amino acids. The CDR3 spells CASNSPGTDTQYF. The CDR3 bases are TGTGCCAGCAACTCCCCCGGGACAGATACGCAGTATTTT.

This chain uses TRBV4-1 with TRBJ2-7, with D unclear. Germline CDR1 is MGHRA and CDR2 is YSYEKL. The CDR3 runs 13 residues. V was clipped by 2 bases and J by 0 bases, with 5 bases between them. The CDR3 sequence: CASSQLTSYEQYF. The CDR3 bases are TGCGCCAGCAGCCAACTCACCTCCTACGAGCAGTACTTC.

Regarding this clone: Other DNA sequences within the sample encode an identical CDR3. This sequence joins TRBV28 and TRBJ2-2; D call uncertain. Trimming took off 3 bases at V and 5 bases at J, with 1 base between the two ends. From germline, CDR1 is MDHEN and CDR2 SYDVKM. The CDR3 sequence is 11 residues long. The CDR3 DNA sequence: TGTGCCAGCAGTTTTACCGGGGAGCTGTTTTTT. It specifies CASSFTGELFF.

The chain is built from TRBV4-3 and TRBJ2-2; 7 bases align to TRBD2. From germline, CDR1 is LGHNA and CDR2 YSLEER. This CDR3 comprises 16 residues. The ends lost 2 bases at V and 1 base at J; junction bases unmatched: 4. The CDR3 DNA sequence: TGCGCCAGCAGCCAAAGAGGCGGGAGGAACACCGGGGAGCTGTTTTTT. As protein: CASSQRGGRNTGELFF.

The CDR3 DNA follows: TGTGCCAGCAGTAATTCCGGGACTAGCGGGAGAGGTGAGCAGTTCTTC. Translating it yields CASSNSGTSGRGEQFF. The gene calls are TRBV27 and TRBJ2-1; 14 nucleotides agree with TRBD2. The CDR3 sequence is 16 residues long. Trimming at V came to 5 bases and at J to 9 bases, leaving 9 bases not matched to a gene. Germline V gives CDR1 MNHEY, CDR2 SMNVEV (reference sequence).

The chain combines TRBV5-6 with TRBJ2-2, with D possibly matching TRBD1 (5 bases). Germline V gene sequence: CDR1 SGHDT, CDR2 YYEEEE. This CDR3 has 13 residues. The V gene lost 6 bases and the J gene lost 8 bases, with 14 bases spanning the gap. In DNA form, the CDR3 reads TGTGCCAGCACCTTAAGGGGTGGTGGGGAGCTGTTTTTT. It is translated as CASTLRGGGELFF.

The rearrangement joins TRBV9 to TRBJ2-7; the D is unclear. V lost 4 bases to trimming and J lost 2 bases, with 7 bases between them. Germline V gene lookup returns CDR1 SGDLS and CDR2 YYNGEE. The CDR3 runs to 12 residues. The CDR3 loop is CASSHTPYEQYF. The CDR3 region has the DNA TGTGCCAGCAGCCACACACCCTACGAGCAGTACTTC.

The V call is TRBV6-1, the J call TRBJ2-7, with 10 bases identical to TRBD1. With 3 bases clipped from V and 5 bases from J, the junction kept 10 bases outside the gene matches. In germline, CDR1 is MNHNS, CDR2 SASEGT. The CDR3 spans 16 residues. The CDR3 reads CASSDLVGQGFDEQYF. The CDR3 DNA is TGTGCCAGCAGTGACCTCGTGGGACAGGGGTTCGACGAGCAGTACTTC.

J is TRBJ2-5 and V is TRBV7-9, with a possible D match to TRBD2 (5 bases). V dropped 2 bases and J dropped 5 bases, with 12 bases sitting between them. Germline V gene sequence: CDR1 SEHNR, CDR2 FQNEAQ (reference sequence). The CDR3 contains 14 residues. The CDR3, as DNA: TGTGCCAGCAGCTTATACTCGGGATGGGAGACCCAGTACTTC. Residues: CASSLYSGWETQYF.

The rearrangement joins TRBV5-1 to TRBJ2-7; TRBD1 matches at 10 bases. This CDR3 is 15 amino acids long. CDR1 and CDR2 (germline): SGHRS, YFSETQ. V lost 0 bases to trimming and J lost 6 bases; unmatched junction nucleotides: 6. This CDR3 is CASSLAGTGVVEQYF. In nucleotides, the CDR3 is TGCGCCAGCAGCTTGGCCGGGACAGGGGTTGTCGAGCAGTACTTC.

The CDR3 spells CASSGTIGSNEQFF. The CDR3 bases are TGTGCCAGCAGCGGAACGATCGGGTCCAATGAGCAGTTCTTC. This sequence joins TRBV28 and TRBJ2-1; D not resolved. V was shortened by 6 bases and J by 6 bases, with 15 bases between the two germline ends. The CDR3 loop spans 14 amino acids. The germline gives CDR1 MDHEN, CDR2 SYDVKM.

The CDR3 DNA sequence: TGTGCCAGCAGCCGACCGGGAATAGCGGGTCTTACCTACGAGCAGTACTTC. Its translation: CASSRPGIAGLTYEQYF. The chain carries TRBV28 and TRBJ2-7; TRBD2 agrees at 7 bases. J was trimmed by 2 bases and V by 6 bases; bases with no gene match: 16. CDR1 MDHEN and CDR2 SYDVKM come from the germline V gene. This CDR3 spans 17 amino acids.